Listed below are T cell receptor beta chains from one sample, sequenced in a study of memory CD4+ T cells and cytomegalovirus serostatus. Sequencing was performed with immunoSEQ multiplex PCR; in TCRdb, only in-frame clones are kept and a portion is missing. The table records 61,000 or so clones, 80% of them present only once. Sequencing was done on a sample of memory CD4+ T cells from blood. The receptor source for this set is an adult in good health and CMV-seronegative. Some clones in this sample may be carry-over from other donors' samples. The CDR3 runs from the conserved cysteine through the conserved F or W. D genes are given only for firm matches. Expanded clones get a size class; other rows say once, few or many, or leave the size out.

j_call v_call clone_size d_call cdr3_aa cdr3_nt
TRBJ1-2 TRBV7-2 - TRBD1 CASSPRAHDRGYGYTF TGTGCCAGCAGCCCTAGGGCGCATGACAGGGGCTATGGCTACACCTTC
TRBJ2-5 TRBV7-2 - TRBD2 CASSLLAGDTQYF TGTGCCAGCAGCTTACTAGCGGGGGATACCCAGTACTTC
TRBJ2-1 TRBV5-1 - TRBD1 CASSFGTGDYNEQFF TGCGCCAGCAGCTTCGGGACAGGCGATTACAATGAGCAGTTCTTC
TRBJ1-3 TRBV11-2 many - CASSFSGGTGNTIYF TGTGCCAGCAGCTTCTCGGGGGGCACTGGAAACACCATATATTTT
TRBJ1-5 TRBV30 - - CAWNSGDGLGTQHF TGTGCCTGGAACTCCGGCGACGGCCTCGGGACCCAGCATTTT
TRBJ2-7 TRBV6-1 - TRBD2 CASSESGTSGKQYF TGTGCCAGCAGTGAATCAGGGACTAGCGGGAAGCAGTACTTC
TRBJ2-3 TRBV4-3 - TRBD1 CASSKEPQGGTDTQYF TGCGCCAGCAGCAAAGAACCCCAGGGGGGCACAGATACGCAGTATTTT
TRBJ1-1 TRBV30 - - CAWKIAGSFPEAFF TGTGCCTGGAAAATTGCAGGGAGCTTCCCTGAAGCTTTCTTT
TRBJ2-7 TRBV7-2 few - CASSFQAEMGEQYF TGTGCCAGCAGCTTCCAGGCTGAAATGGGCGAGCAGTACTTC
TRBJ1-6 TRBV6-1 - TRBD1 CASRGDRSGGPLHF TGTGCCAGCAGGGGGGACAGGTCGGGAGGGCCCCTCCACTTT
TRBJ2-2 TRBV5-1 - - CASSLDGSGTGELFF TGCGCCAGCAGCTTGGACGGGAGCGGCACCGGGGAGCTGTTTTTT
TRBJ2-7 TRBV7-9 - TRBD2 CASSSIAGGYYEQYF TGTGCCAGCAGCTCGATAGCGGGGGGTTACTACGAGCAGTACTTC
TRBJ2-3 TRBV5-1 once - CASSLGGPGRRTDTQYF TGCGCCAGCAGCTTGGGGGGCCCAGGACGGAGGACAGATACGCAGTATTTT
TRBJ1-4 TRBV9 once - CASSRNGATNEKLFF TGTGCCAGCAGTCGCAACGGTGCAACTAATGAAAAACTGTTTTTT
TRBJ1-2 TRBV6-1 - TRBD1 CASNRDGTGMSSTF TGTGCCAGCAATAGAGACGGGACAGGCATGAGTTCCACCTTC
TRBJ2-3 TRBV5-1 - - CASSPQGGGTDTQYF TGCGCCAGCAGCCCACAGGGGGGGGGCACAGATACGCAGTATTTT
TRBJ1-1 TRBV4-3 - - CASSQEGGRGEAFF TGCGCCAGCAGCCAAGAGGGGGGTAGGGGGGAAGCTTTCTTT
TRBJ2-2 TRBV9 - TRBD2 CASSAASGGAPGELFF TGTGCCAGCAGCGCCGCTAGCGGGGGGGCCCCCGGGGAGCTGTTTTTT
TRBJ2-7 TRBV7-7 - TRBD1 CASSRGQGYEQYF TGTGCTAGCAGCCGGGGACAGGGGTACGAGCAGTACTTC
TRBJ2-5 TRBV5-1 few TRBD2 CASSKGLAGMLETQYF TGCGCCAGCAGCAAGGGACTAGCGGGAATGTTAGAGACCCAGTACTTC
TRBJ1-4 TRBV7-2 - - CASSPGQLAEKLFF TGTGCCAGCAGCCCCGGACAGCTAGCAGAAAAACTGTTTTTT
TRBJ1-2 TRBV11-2 - - CASRRGYGYTF TGTGCCAGCAGGCGGGGATATGGCTACACCTTC
TRBJ1-5 TRBV7-8 few - CASSLEEGQPQHF TGTGCCAGCAGCTTAGAGGAGGGACAGCCCCAGCATTTT
TRBJ2-1 TRBV10-3 - - CAIGTPPSDEQFF TGTGCCATCGGGACACCCCCATCCGATGAGCAGTTCTTC
TRBJ2-7 TRBV5-1 - TRBD2 CASSFSGSTYEQYF TGCGCCAGCAGCTTTAGCGGGTCCACCTACGAGCAGTACTTC
TRBJ1-1 TRBV27 medium-sized - CASSLNAGLETEAFF TGTGCCAGCAGCCTAAACGCAGGGTTGGAGACTGAAGCTTTCTTT
TRBJ1-4 TRBV5-1 - - CASSLEPSAEKLFF TGCGCCAGCAGCTTGGAGCCGTCGGCGGAAAAACTGTTTTTT
TRBJ2-3 TRBV28 few - CASTVPHSGTDTQYF TGTGCCAGCACTGTACCCCATAGCGGCACAGATACGCAGTATTTT
TRBJ1-1 TRBV19 - - CASSIGGGQGTEAFF TGTGCCAGTAGTATAGGGGGGGGGCAAGGCACTGAAGCTTTCTTT
TRBJ1-1 TRBV4-1 - - CASSQRGVPNTEAFF TGCGCCAGCAGCCAACGAGGTGTTCCGAACACTGAAGCTTTCTTT
TRBJ2-7 TRBV11-2 - TRBD2 CASNVTEREGYEQYF TGTGCCAGCAACGTGACTGAGCGGGAGGGCTACGAGCAGTACTTC
TRBJ2-6 TRBV18 - - CASSPEMISSGANVLTF TGTGCCAGCTCACCAGAGATGATAAGCTCTGGGGCCAACGTCCTGACTTTC
TRBJ1-2 TRBV28 - TRBD1 CASSDEGTGVGGYTF TGTGCCAGCAGTGATGAGGGGACAGGGGTTGGTGGCTACACCTTC
TRBJ2-1 TRBV4-2 - TRBD1 CASSRRRTGEDSNEQFF TGTGCCAGCAGCCGGAGGAGGACAGGGGAGGATAGTAATGAGCAGTTCTTC
TRBJ1-2 TRBV20-1 - - CSARMTGEGTF TGCAGTGCTAGGATGACAGGAGAGGGGACCTTC
TRBJ2-1 TRBV5-6 - - CASSNTPGRGSNEQFF TGTGCCAGCAGCAATACCCCTGGGCGGGGTTCCAATGAGCAGTTCTTC
TRBJ2-7 TRBV7-2 - - CASSLRRLGGENYEQCF TGTGCCAGCAGCTTAAGGCGGTTGGGCGGGGAAAACTACGAGCAGTGCTTC
TRBJ1-3 TRBV10-2 - - CASSGNRGNTIYF TGCGCCAGCAGTGGGAACAGGGGAAACACCATATATTTT
TRBJ2-1 TRBV5-1 - - CASSLLGSSYNEQFF TGCGCCAGCAGCTTGTTGGGGAGCTCCTACAATGAGCAGTTCTTC
TRBJ1-1 TRBV25-1 - - CASRTSRASNTEAFF TGTGCCAGCAGGACCTCTCGGGCCTCGAACACTGAAGCTTTCTTT
TRBJ2-5 TRBV2 - TRBD1 CASVPGQHQETQYF TGTGCCAGCGTACCGGGACAGCACCAAGAGACCCAGTACTTC
TRBJ2-3 TRBV30 - - CAWSVARRMNTDTQYF TGTGCCTGGAGTGTTGCTAGGCGGATGAACACAGATACGCAGTATTTT
TRBJ1-2 TRBV30 - - CAWGVQGPKGYTF TGTGCCTGGGGCGTGCAGGGCCCGAAGGGCTACACCTTC
TRBJ2-7 TRBV5-1 - TRBD2 CASSGRPASGNEQYF TGCGCCAGCAGTGGCCGCCCCGCTAGCGGGAACGAGCAGTACTTC
TRBJ2-7 TRBV2 - - CASRDSYEQYF TGTGCCAGCAGAGACAGCTACGAGCAGTACTTC
TRBJ1-3 TRBV7-9 few - CASSLAGAPSGNTIYF TGTGCCAGCAGCCTCGCCGGGGCACCCTCTGGAAACACCATATATTTT
TRBJ2-3 TRBV5-1 few TRBD2 CASSLGYAGGSTDTQYF TGCGCCAGCAGCTTGGGTTACGCGGGGGGGTCCACAGATACGCAGTATTTT
TRBJ1-2 TRBV6-5 few - CASSYSGGQTYGYTF TGTGCCAGCAGTTACTCCGGCGGACAGACCTATGGCTACACCTTC
TRBJ2-1 TRBV5-1 - TRBD1 CASGQGSDNEQFF TGCGCCAGTGGACAGGGGAGCGACAATGAGCAGTTCTTC
TRBJ2-7 TRBV5-6 - - CASSWGNREYEQYF TGTGCCAGCAGCTGGGGAAACAGGGAGTACGAGCAGTACTTC
TRBJ1-5 TRBV6-1 - TRBD1 CASSDGGTATRPQHF TGTGCCAGCAGTGATGGGGGGACAGCGACCCGTCCCCAGCATTTT
TRBJ2-2 TRBV27 - TRBD1 CASSTRGRSTGELFF TGTGCCAGCAGCACTAGGGGGCGGTCCACCGGGGAGCTGTTTTTT